This is a list of T cell receptor beta chains from one sample in a study of shared clonotypes between healthy human individuals. The assay was immunoSEQ multiplex PCR, and TCRdb's table has in-frame clones only and misses some. The table shows around 1.4 million clones, with approximately 98.5% occurring only once. Sample: naive CD4+ T cells sorted from blood. Every receptor here comes from a man aged 25-45 years in good health. CDR3s include the opening cysteine and the closing phenylalanine or tryptophan. A D gene is named only where the DNA matches it firmly. Where a row states a size, it is once, few, many or the class of an expanded clone; other rows omit it.

clone_size,j_call,d_call,v_call,cdr3_aa,cdr3_nt
once,TRBJ2-7,TRBD2,TRBV9,CASSRGLAGYEQYF,TGTGCCAGCAGCCGAGGACTAGCGGGGTACGAGCAGTACTTC
-,TRBJ1-3,-,TRBV5-1,CASSPEGSGNTIYF,TGCGCCAGCAGCCCGGAGGGCAGTGGAAACACCATATATTTT
-,TRBJ1-2,TRBD1,TRBV27,CASSSRPTGSRGYTF,TGTGCCAGCAGTTCACGCCCGACAGGGAGCCGTGGCTACACCTTC
-,TRBJ2-7,TRBD1,TRBV19,CASSPGTGTGLHEQYF,TGTGCCAGTAGCCCAGGGACGGGGACAGGGCTCCACGAGCAGTACTTC
once,TRBJ2-7,TRBD1,TRBV7-8,CASSRESGTVSYEQYF,TGTGCCAGCAGCCGAGAGTCGGGGACAGTCTCCTACGAGCAGTACTTC
-,TRBJ1-2,-,TRBV5-1,CASSFFGGPRGGYTF,TGCGCCAGCAGCTTCTTTGGGGGACCACGGGGTGGCTACACCTTC
-,TRBJ1-5,-,TRBV7-9,CASSRGQEYQPQHF,TGTGCCAGCAGCCGGGGACAAGAATATCAGCCCCAGCATTTT
-,TRBJ2-1,-,TRBV4-1,CASSQLGLGGSEQFF,TGCGCCAGCAGCCAACTCGGGCTAGGGGGAAGTGAGCAGTTCTTC
-,TRBJ2-7,TRBD1,TRBV11-3,CASSQRQGAEQYF,TGTGCCAGCAGCCAACGCCAGGGGGCCGAGCAGTACTTC
-,TRBJ1-5,-,TRBV19,CASSIDRQPQHF,TGTGCCAGTAGTATAGATCGTCAGCCCCAGCATTTT
-,TRBJ2-5,TRBD2,TRBV25-1,CASSESPGGETQYF,TGTGCCAGCAGTGAATCTCCGGGAGGAGAGACCCAGTACTTC
-,TRBJ2-1,-,TRBV27,CASSPQPGTKTSYNEQFF,TGTGCCAGCAGCCCCCAACCCGGGACCAAGACCTCCTACAATGAGCAGTTCTTC
-,TRBJ2-7,TRBD2,TRBV10-3,CAISNPAGGGYEQYF,TGTGCCATCAGTAACCCAGCGGGAGGGGGCTACGAGCAGTACTTC
-,TRBJ1-3,-,TRBV5-1,CASSLDGNTIYF,TGCGCCAGCAGCTTGGATGGAAACACCATATATTTT
-,TRBJ2-7,-,TRBV6-1,CASRPLAASLYEQYF,TGTGCCAGCAGACCTCTAGCAGCTTCTCTCTACGAGCAGTACTTC
-,TRBJ2-5,TRBD2,TRBV5-6,CASSPFSGRETQYF,TGTGCCAGCAGCCCTTTTAGCGGGCGGGAGACCCAGTACTTC
-,TRBJ1-5,-,TRBV2,CASRSGGNQPQHF,TGTGCCAGCAGATCAGGGGGCAATCAGCCCCAGCATTTT
once,TRBJ2-1,TRBD2,TRBV19,CASSMGLAGGGYNEQFF,TGTGCCAGTAGCATGGGACTAGCGGGAGGTGGGTACAATGAGCAGTTCTTC
once,TRBJ2-4,-,TRBV7-9,CASSLGVSGPGRSIQYF,TGTGCCAGCAGTTTAGGAGTTTCTGGGCCGGGCCGAAGCATTCAGTACTTC
once,TRBJ1-2,TRBD1,TRBV6-5,CASSGRTGTGYTF,TGTGCCAGCAGTGGCCGGACAGGGACTGGCTACACCTTC
-,TRBJ2-4,-,TRBV28,CASSFSPLGVTSKNIQYF,TGTGCCAGCAGTTTTAGCCCCTTGGGGGTGACGAGCAAAAACATTCAGTACTTC
-,TRBJ2-3,-,TRBV27,CASSPRIDTQYF,TGTGCCAGCAGCCCCCGGATAGATACGCAGTATTTT